This TCR beta chain originates from a study of T cell clonality in common variable immunodeficiency. Study results and caveats: Reportedly, TCR beta sequences from common variable immunodeficiency showed fewer deletions and N-nucleotide insertions. CVID subjects showed higher TCRbeta clonality than healthy controls.

The CDR3 contains 14 residues. V lost 6 bases, J lost 1 base, and 12 bases lay in between. CDR1 and CDR2 from the germline V gene are SNHLY and FYNNEI. The protocol was immunoSEQ multiplex PCR, while the TCRdb copy is restricted to in-frame clones and leaves out a portion. The sample offers approximately 34,000 clones and no singletons, the top ten holding 3%. There are a few counts of this clone. The antigen is unknown. Read sequence stops 3 residues before the CDR3 end, and the germline J gene provides the missing end. The V call is TRBV2, the J call TRBJ1-1; D perhaps matches TRBD1 (6 bases). The source of this sequence is a person between 18 and 75 years old in good health. The sample taken for sequencing was peripheral blood mononuclear cells. The CDR3 region is CASRTGTANTEAFF. The covered CDR3 bases are TGTGCCAGCAGAACAGGGACCGCGAACACTGAA.